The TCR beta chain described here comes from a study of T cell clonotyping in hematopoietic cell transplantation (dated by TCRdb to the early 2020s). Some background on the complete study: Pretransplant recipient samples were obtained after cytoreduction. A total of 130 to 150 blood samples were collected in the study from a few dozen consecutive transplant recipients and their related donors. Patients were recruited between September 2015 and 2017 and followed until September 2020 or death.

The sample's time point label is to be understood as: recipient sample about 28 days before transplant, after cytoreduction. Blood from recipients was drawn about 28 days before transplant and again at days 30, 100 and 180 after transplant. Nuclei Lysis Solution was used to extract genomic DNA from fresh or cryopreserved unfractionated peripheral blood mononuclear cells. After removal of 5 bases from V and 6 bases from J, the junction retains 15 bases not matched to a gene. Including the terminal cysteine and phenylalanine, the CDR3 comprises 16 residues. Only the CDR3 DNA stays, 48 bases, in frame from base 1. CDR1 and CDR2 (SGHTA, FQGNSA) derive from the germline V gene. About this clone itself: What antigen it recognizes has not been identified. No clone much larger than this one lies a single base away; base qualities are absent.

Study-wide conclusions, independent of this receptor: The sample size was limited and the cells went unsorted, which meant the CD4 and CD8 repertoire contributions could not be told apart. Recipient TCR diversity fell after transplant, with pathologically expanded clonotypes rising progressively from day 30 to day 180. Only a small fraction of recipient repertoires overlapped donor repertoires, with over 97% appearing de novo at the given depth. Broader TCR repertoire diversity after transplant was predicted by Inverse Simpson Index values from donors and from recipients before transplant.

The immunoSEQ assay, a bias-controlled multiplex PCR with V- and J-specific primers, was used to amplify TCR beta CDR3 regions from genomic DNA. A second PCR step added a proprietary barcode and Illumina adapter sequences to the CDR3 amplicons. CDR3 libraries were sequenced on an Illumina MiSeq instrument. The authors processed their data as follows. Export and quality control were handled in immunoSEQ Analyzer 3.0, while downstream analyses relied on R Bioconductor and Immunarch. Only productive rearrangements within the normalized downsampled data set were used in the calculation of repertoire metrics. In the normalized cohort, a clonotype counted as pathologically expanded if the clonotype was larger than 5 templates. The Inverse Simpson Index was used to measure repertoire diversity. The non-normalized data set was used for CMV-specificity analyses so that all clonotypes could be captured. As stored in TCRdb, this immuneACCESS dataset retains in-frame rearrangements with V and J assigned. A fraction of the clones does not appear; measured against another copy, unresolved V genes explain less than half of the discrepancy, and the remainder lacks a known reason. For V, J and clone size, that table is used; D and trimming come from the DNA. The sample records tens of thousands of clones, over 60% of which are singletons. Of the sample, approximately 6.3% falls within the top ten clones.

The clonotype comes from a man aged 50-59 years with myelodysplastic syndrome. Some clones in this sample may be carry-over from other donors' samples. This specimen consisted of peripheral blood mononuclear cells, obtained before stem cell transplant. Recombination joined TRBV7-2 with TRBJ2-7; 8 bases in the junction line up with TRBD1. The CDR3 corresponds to CASSPLGPDRVGEQYF. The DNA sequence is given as TGTGCCAGCAGCCCCCTGGGCCCGGACAGGGTGGGCGAGCAGTACTTC. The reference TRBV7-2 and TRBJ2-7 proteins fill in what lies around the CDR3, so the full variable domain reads GAGVSQSPSNKVTEKGKDVELRCDPISGHTALYWYRQSLGQGLEFLIYFQGNSAPDKSGLPSDRFSAERTGGSVSTLTIQRTQQEDSAVYLCASSPLGPDRVGEQYFGPGTRLTVT.